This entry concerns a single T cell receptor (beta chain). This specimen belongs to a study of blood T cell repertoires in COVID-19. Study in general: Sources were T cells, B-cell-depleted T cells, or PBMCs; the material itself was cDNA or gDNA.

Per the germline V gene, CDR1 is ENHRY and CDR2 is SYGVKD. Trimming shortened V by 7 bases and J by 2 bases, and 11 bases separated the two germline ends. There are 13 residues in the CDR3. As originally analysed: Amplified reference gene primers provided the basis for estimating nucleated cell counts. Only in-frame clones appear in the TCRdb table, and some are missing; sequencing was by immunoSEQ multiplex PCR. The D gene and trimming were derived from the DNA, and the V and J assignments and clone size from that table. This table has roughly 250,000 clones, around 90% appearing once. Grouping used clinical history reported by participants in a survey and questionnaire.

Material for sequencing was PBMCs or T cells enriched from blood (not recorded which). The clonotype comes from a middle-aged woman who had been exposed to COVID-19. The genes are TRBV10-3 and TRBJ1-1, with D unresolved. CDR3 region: CAITGEPNTEAFF. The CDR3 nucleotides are TGTGCCATCACCGGGGAACCAAACACTGAAGCTTTCTTT.